This T cell receptor beta chain was sequenced during a study of blood T cell repertoires in COVID-19. Method: immunoSEQ multiplex PCR; TCRdb's copy keeps in-frame clones and lacks some. Among tens of thousands of clones listed, 87% were seen once. V dropped 3 bases and J dropped 2 bases, with 10 bases sitting between them. The CDR3 has 14 amino acids. Germline CDR1 SEHNR, CDR2 FQNEAQ (reference sequence). The sample consisted of peripheral blood. This chain uses TRBV7-9 with TRBJ1-1, with D unresolved. The clonotype originates from a human donor with active COVID-19. The donor label of this sample is uncertain. CDR3: CASSFGRANTEAFF. CDR3 nucleotide sequence: TGTGCCAGCAGCTTCGGGAGGGCTAACACTGAAGCTTTCTTT.